The 17 T cell receptor beta chains in this list originate from one sample, sequenced in a study of T cell responses to AZD1222 COVID-19 vaccine. TCRdb keeps only in-frame clones here, not all; method: immunoSEQ multiplex PCR. There are about 160,000 clones in the sample; around 94% occur only once, and around 0.96% lies in the top ten. This material consisted of peripheral blood, taken on day 0 of AZD1222 vaccination. The receptors come from an adult in good health.

V usage is TRBV5-4 and J usage is TRBJ2-1; 9 positions match TRBD2. Looked up from germline, CDR1 is SGHNT and CDR2 is YYREEE (reference sequence). This CDR3 spans 16 amino acids. The trim removed 0 bases at V and 7 bases at J, leaving 8 bases unmatched. CDR3 residues: CASSLDARGGGNEQFF. CDR3 nucleotide sequence: TGTGCCAGCAGCTTGGATGCGCGGGGGGGCGGGAATGAGCAGTTCTTC.

V is TRBV2 and J is TRBJ1-5; D uncertain. Germline V gene lookup returns CDR1 SNHLY and CDR2 FYNNEI. V was trimmed by 6 bases and J by 5 bases, leaving 11 bases between them. The CDR3 is made up of 13 amino acids. The CDR3 DNA sequence: TGTGCCAGCAGAAACGGCTCCTATCAGCCCCAGCATTTT. Translated, it gives CASRNGSYQPQHF. Complete variable domain (other parts from reference TRBV2 and TRBJ1-5): EPEVTQTPSHQVTQMGQEVILRCVPISNHLYFYWYRQILGQKVEFLVSFYNNEISEKSEIFDDQFSVERPDGSNFTLKIRSTKLEDSAMYFCASRNGSYQPQHFGDGTRLSIL.

The V gene is TRBV6-5, the J gene TRBJ1-1; D is perhaps TRBD1 (5 bases). Germline CDR1 reads MNHEY; CDR2 reads SVGAGI. This CDR3 is built from 14 residues. V lost 6 bases to trimming and J lost 3 bases, with 14 bases between them. CDR3 loop: CASRKGLTYTEAFF. DNA for the CDR3: TGTGCCAGCAGGAAGGGACTCACATACACTGAAGCTTTCTTT.

This chain connects TRBV5-6 to TRBJ2-7; 7 bases map to TRBD1. V shed 1 base and J 5 bases; nucleotides not matched to a gene: 12. Germline V CDR1 and CDR2: SGHDT, YYEEEE. There are 16 residues in the CDR3. In DNA, the CDR3 is TGTGCCAGCAGCTTGCCGTCCACAGGGGTGTTCCACGAGCAGTACTTC. This gives the protein CASSLPSTGVFHEQYF.

The chain recombines TRBV6-1 with TRBJ1-2, with a weak D call TRBD1 (6 bases). V gave up 0 bases and J gave up 5 bases, with 13 bases separating them. CDR1 and CDR2 (germline): MNHNS, SASEGT. The CDR3 is 15 residues long. CDR3: CASSEAFDQGYGYTF. CDR3 coding DNA: TGTGCCAGCAGTGAAGCGTTTGATCAGGGGTATGGCTACACCTTC.

This clone was counted between two and nine times. The rearrangement links TRBV13 to TRBJ1-2; maybe TRBD1 (6 bases). The V gene's germline CDR1 is PRHDT and CDR2 FYEKMQ (reference sequence). This CDR3 is built from 15 residues. With 7 bases removed from V and 4 bases from J, the gap between germline ends came to 19 bases. The CDR3 spells CASNTRGMGAYGYTF. The CDR3 region has the DNA TGTGCCAGCAATACCCGGGGGATGGGGGCCTATGGCTACACCTTC. Full variable domain (outside the CDR3, taken from reference TRBV13 and TRBJ1-2): AAGVIQSPRHLIKEKRETATLKCYPIPRHDTVYWYQQGPGQDPQFLISFYEKMQSDKGSIPDRFSAQQFSDYHSELNMSSLELGDSALYFCASNTRGMGAYGYTFGSGTRLTVV.

CDR3 residues: CASSLWDEQYF. The CDR3 nucleotides are TGTGCCAGCAGCTTATGGGACGAGCAGTACTTC. J is TRBJ2-7 and V is TRBV11-2, with unresolved D. Germline CDR1 SGHAT, CDR2 FQNNGV. The length of the CDR3 is 11 residues. V was cut by 2 bases and J by 5 bases, with 4 bases left in between.

The V gene is TRBV6-2 or TRBV6-3, the J gene TRBJ1-2, with D uncertain. V lost 4 bases to trimming and J lost 4 bases, with 10 bases between them. CDR1 and CDR2 from the germline V gene are MNHEY and SVGEGT. This CDR3 spans 13 amino acids. The CDR3, as DNA: TGTGCCAGCAGTTTGGTACAGATCTATGGCTACACCTTC. Translated: CASSLVQIYGYTF.

The V gene is TRBV6-5, the J gene TRBJ1-3; the D gene is possibly TRBD1 (6 bases). The CDR3 runs to 14 residues. CDR1 and CDR2 (germline): MNHEY, SVGAGI. V lost 5 bases and J 1 base, leaving 9 bases between the germline ends. The CDR3 DNA reads TGTGCCAGCAGTCAACAGGGTTCTGGAAACACCATATATTTT. It encodes CASSQQGSGNTIYF.

V is TRBV11-2 and J is TRBJ1-1; D remains ambiguous. Germline CDR1 and CDR2: SGHAT and FQNNGV. The ends were cut back, 1 base at V and 4 bases at J, with 7 bases in the middle. The CDR3 runs to 13 residues. The CDR3 spells CASSLGWTTEAFF. The CDR3 coding sequence is TGTGCCAGCAGCTTAGGGTGGACCACTGAAGCTTTCTTT.

The V call is TRBV9, the J call TRBJ2-3; TRBD2 matches 9 bases. Germline CDR1 and CDR2: SGDLS and YYNGEE. V shed 4 bases and J 4 bases; nucleotides not matched to a gene: 16. The length of the CDR3 is 18 residues. CDR3: CASSPSSSGVTGADTQYF. For the CDR3, the DNA is TGTGCCAGCAGCCCGTCCTCTAGCGGGGTCACAGGCGCAGATACGCAGTATTTT.

V usage is TRBV3-1 (or the pseudogene TRBV3-2) and J usage is TRBJ2-7; D is possibly TRBD1 or TRBD2 (5 bases each). Trimming shortened V by 2 bases and J by 7 bases, and 9 bases separated the two germline ends. This CDR3 spans 12 amino acids. Germline values: CDR1 LGHDT, CDR2 YNNKEL (reference sequence). The CDR3 here is CASSQPGREQYF. The CDR3 DNA is TGTGCCAGCAGCCAACCGGGACGTGAGCAGTACTTC.

V gene TRBV27 combines with J gene TRBJ1-2, with TRBD1 identical over 11 bases. This CDR3 is 14 amino acids long. Trimming removed 6 bases from V and 8 bases from J; junction bases left unmatched: 8. Germline-derived CDR1 and CDR2 are MNHEY and SMNVEV (reference sequence). In nucleotides, the CDR3 is TGTGCCAGCAGGCAAGGACAGGGGGCGCGAGGCTACACCTTC. Translated, it gives CASRQGQGARGYTF.

The genes are TRBV6-2 or TRBV6-3 and TRBJ1-5, with a weak D call TRBD1 (5 bases). Looked up from germline, CDR1 is MNHEY and CDR2 is SVGEGT. CDR3 length equals 16 residues. The germline V and J ends were trimmed by 6 bases and 0 bases, with 15 bases remaining between them. The CDR3 is CASSTGTEYSNQPQHF. CDR3 DNA: TGTGCCAGCAGCACCGGGACCGAATATAGCAATCAGCCCCAGCATTTT.

This clone has a single count. J is TRBJ2-1 and V is TRBV5-1, with 7 bases aligning to TRBD1. Germline V gene lookup returns CDR1 SGHRS and CDR2 YFSETQ. The V and J ends lost 1 base and 3 bases, in that order; junction bases with no gene match: 4. This CDR3 has 15 residues. In nucleotides, the CDR3 is TGCGCCAGCAGCTTGCCGACAGGGATCTACAATGAGCAGTTCTTC. Translation: CASSLPTGIYNEQFF.

V and J are TRBV5-1 and TRBJ1-2; D uncertain. Trimming pared 5 bases from V and 4 bases from J, leaving 12 bases between. Germline V CDR1 and CDR2: SGHRS, YFSETQ. This CDR3 comprises 13 residues. The chain's CDR3 is CASRAGQSYGYTF. Written as DNA, the CDR3 is TGCGCCAGCAGGGCTGGCCAAAGCTATGGCTACACCTTC. The entire variable domain, with the rest obtained from reference TRBV5-1 and TRBJ1-2, is as follows: KAGVTQTPRYLIKTRGQQVTLSCSPISGHRSVSWYQQTPGQGLQFLFEYFSETQRNKGNFPGRFSGRQFSNSRSEMNVSTLELGDSALYLCASRAGQSYGYTFGSGTRLTVV.

The gene calls are TRBV2 and TRBJ2-3, with 12 bases identical to TRBD1. There are 19 residues in the CDR3. Losses at the gene ends were 4 bases for V and 1 base for J; bases not matched to a gene: 12. From germline, CDR1 is SNHLY and CDR2 FYNNEI. CDR3 sequence: CASSVRGQGAREGTDTQYF. CDR3 coding DNA: TGTGCCAGCAGTGTCCGGGGACAGGGGGCGCGAGAAGGCACAGATACGCAGTATTTT. Full variable domain (missing parts from reference TRBV2 and TRBJ2-3): EPEVTQTPSHQVTQMGQEVILRCVPISNHLYFYWYRQILGQKVEFLVSFYNNEISEKSEIFDDQFSVERPDGSNFTLKIRSTKLEDSAMYFCASSVRGQGAREGTDTQYFGPGTRLTVL.